Listed below are T cell receptor beta chains from one sample, sequenced in a study of cytomegalovirus exposure and HLA in healthy donors. Sequenced by immunoSEQ multiplex PCR; TCRdb stores in-frame clones only, minus some. The sample holds some 98,000 clones, around four fifths seen once. The sample taken for sequencing was PBMCs. These receptors originate from a female donor in good health and CMV-seropositive. Both conserved end residues are part of each CDR3. The D gene is left open where the match is weak. Clone size is stated in some rows and not others, as once, few, many or a class when expanded.

j_call clone_size d_call v_call cdr3_nt cdr3_aa
TRBJ2-3 - TRBD2 TRBV10-3 TGTGCCCTACGGCGGGGGGCGAGCACAGATACGCAGTATTTT CALRRGASTDTQYF
TRBJ1-4 - - TRBV27 TGTGCCAGCAGTTTAGCCTCTCAGGGAAGGGTACCAGGGAATGAAAAACTGTTTTTT CASSLASQGRVPGNEKLFF
TRBJ2-7 - TRBD2 TRBV9 TGTGCCAGCAGCGTAGACGGGGCTAGCGGGGCCTACGAGCAGTACTTC CASSVDGASGAYEQYF
TRBJ1-1 - TRBD1 TRBV7-9 TGTGCCAGCAGCTTACCGCTCGGGACAGTGAACACTGAAGCTTTCTTT CASSLPLGTVNTEAFF
TRBJ2-7 - - TRBV5-1 TGCGCCAGCAGCCAGCGCGGGGTTTACGAGCAGTACTTC CASSQRGVYEQYF
TRBJ1-2 - - TRBV6-1 TGTGCCAGCAGTGCGCAGGGAATCTATGGCTACACCTTC CASSAQGIYGYTF
TRBJ2-1 - TRBD1 TRBV6-6 TGTGCCAGCACTCCACCTGGACAGGGAAGGAGGTTCTTC CASTPPGQGRRFF
TRBJ1-1 - - TRBV5-1 TGCGCCAGCAGCCTGGACGGGGGGCGGGGCACTGAAGCTTTCTTT CASSLDGGRGTEAFF
TRBJ1-4 - TRBD1 TRBV7-9 TGTGCCAGCAGGCCACAGGGGTCTGCTAATGAAAAACTGTTTTTT CASRPQGSANEKLFF
TRBJ2-1 - - TRBV30 TGTGCCTGGAATCCCGGGTTCGATGAGCAGTTCTTC CAWNPGFDEQFF
TRBJ2-2 once TRBD2 TRBV11-3 TGTGCCAGCAGCTTCGGGGGGGGGACCGGGGAGCTGTTTTTT CASSFGGGTGELFF
TRBJ2-7 - TRBD2 TRBV5-1 TGCGCCAGCAGCTTCGCCACTAGCGGAGAGTACGAGCAGTACTTC CASSFATSGEYEQYF